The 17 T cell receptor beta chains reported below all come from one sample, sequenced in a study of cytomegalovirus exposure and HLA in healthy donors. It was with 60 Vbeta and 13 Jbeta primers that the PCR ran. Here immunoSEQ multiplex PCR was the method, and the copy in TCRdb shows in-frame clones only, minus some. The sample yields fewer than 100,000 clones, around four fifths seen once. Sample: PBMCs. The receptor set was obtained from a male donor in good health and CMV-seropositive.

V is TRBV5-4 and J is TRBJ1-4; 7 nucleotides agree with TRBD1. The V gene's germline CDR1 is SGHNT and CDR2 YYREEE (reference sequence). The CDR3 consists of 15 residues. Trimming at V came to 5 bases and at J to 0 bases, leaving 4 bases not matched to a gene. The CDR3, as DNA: TGTGCCAGCAGTCGGGACAGCGCAACTAATGAAAAACTGTTTTTT. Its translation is CASSRDSATNEKLFF.

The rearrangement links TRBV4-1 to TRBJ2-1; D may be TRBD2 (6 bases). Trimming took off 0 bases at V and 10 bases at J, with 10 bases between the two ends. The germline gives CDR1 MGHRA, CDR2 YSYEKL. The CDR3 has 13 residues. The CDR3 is CASSQEGLAEQFF. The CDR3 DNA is TGCGCCAGCAGCCAAGAAGGCCTAGCGGAGCAGTTCTTC.

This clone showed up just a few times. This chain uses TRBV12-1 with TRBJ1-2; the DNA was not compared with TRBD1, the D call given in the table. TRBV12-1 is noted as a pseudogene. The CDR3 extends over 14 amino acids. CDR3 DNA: TGTGCCAGCAGCCCGGGACAGGCTGGCTATGGCTACACCTTC. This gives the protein CASSPGQAGYGYTF.

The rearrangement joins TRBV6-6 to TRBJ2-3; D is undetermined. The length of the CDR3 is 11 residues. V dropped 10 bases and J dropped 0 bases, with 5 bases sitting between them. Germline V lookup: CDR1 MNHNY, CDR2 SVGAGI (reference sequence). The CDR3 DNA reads TGTGCCATCTCTAGCACAGATACGCAGTATTTT. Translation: CAISSTDTQYF.

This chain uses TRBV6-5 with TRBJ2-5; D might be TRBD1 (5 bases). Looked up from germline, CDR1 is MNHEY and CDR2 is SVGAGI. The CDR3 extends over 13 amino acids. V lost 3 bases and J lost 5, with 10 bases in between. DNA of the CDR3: TGTGCCAGCAGTTATGGGGCTGAGGAGACCCAGTACTTC. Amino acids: CASSYGAEETQYF.

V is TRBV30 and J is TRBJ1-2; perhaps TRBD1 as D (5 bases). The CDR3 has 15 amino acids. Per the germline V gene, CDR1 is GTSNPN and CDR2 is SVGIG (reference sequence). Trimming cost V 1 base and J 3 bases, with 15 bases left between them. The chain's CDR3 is CAWSGVQVRDYGYTF. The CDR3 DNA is TGTGCCTGGAGTGGGGTTCAGGTCAGGGACTATGGCTACACCTTC.

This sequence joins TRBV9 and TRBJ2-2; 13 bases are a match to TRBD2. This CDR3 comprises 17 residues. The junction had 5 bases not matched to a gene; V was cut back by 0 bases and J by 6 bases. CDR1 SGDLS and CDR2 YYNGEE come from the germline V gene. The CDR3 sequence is CASSVVPGTSGAGELFF. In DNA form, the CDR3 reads TGTGCCAGCAGCGTAGTTCCGGGGACTAGCGGGGCCGGGGAGCTGTTTTTT.

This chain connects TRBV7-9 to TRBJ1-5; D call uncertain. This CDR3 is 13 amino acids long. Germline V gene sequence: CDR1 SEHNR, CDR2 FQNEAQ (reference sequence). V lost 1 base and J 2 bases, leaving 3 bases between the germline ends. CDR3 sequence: CASSLVGNQPQHF. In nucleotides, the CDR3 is TGTGCCAGCAGCTTAGTCGGCAATCAGCCCCAGCATTTT.

CDR3 in DNA: TGTGCCAGCAGCGCCGGACAGGGTCAGGAAGCTTTCTTT. This sequence encodes CASSAGQGQEAFF. The V and J genes are TRBV7-9 and TRBJ1-1; TRBD1 agrees at 8 bases. Germline V gene sequence: CDR1 SEHNR, CDR2 FQNEAQ (reference sequence). V was pared by 5 bases and J by 8 bases, with 7 bases of the junction left unmatched. The CDR3 has 13 residues.

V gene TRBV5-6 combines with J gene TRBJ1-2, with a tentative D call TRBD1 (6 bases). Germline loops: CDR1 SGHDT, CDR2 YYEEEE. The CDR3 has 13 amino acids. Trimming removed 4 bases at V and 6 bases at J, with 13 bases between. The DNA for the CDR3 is TGTGCCAGCAGCAAGAGGGGGTTGGATGGCTACACCTTC. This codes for CASSKRGLDGYTF.

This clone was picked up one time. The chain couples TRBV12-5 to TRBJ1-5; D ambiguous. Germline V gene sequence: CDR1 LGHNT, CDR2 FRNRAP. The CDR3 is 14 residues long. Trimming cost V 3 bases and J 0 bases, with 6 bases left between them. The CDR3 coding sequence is TGTGCTAGTGGTTTAGAGTATAGCAATCAGCCCCAGCATTTT. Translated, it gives CASGLEYSNQPQHF.

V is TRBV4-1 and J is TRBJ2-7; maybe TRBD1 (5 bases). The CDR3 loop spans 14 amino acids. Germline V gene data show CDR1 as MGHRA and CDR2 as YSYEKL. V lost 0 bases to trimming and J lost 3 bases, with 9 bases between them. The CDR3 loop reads CASSQDAQGYEQYF. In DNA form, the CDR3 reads TGCGCCAGCAGCCAAGATGCCCAGGGCTACGAGCAGTACTTC.

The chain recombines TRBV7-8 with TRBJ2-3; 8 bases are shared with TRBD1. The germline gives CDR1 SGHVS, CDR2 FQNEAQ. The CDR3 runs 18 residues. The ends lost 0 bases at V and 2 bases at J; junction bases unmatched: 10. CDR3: CASSLAVTGASYTDTQYF. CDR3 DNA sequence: TGTGCCAGCAGCTTAGCCGTGACAGGGGCATCTTACACAGATACGCAGTATTTT.

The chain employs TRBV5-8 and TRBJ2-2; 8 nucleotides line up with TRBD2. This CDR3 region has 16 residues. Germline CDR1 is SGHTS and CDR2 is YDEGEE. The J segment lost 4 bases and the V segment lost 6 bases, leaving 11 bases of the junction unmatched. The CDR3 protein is CASTHRAGGITGELFF. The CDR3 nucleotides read TGTGCCAGCACCCATCGGGCGGGGGGAATCACCGGGGAGCTGTTTTTT.

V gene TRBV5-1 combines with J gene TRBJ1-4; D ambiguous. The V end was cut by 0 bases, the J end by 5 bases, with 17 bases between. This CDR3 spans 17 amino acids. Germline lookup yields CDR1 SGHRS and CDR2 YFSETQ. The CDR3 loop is CASSLGFVTAANEKLFF. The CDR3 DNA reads TGCGCCAGCAGCTTGGGATTTGTAACGGCGGCCAATGAAAAACTGTTTTTT.

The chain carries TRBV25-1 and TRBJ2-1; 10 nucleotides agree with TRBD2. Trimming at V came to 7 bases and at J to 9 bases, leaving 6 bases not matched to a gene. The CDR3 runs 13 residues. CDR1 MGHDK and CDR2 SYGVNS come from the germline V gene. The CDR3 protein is CASNLLAGGEQFF. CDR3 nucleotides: TGTGCCAGCAATTTATTAGCGGGAGGTGAGCAGTTCTTC.

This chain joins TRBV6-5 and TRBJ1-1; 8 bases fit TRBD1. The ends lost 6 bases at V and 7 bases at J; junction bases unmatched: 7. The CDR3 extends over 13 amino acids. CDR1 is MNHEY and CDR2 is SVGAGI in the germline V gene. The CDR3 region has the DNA TGTGCCAGCAGCCAAGGACAGGGCATTGAAGCTTTCTTT. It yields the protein CASSQGQGIEAFF.